Listed below are T cell receptor beta chains from one sample, sequenced in a study of beta chain features in type 1 diabetes. Libraries were prepared by immunoSEQ multiplex PCR; TCRdb keeps only in-frame clonotypes and omits some of them. The data show roughly 300,000 clones, around 15% seen once. The sequenced sample consisted of central memory CD4+ T cells from blood. The origin of the receptors is a man under 40 in good health. Each CDR3 is given with its conserved first and last residue. D genes are given only for firm matches. Not every row has a clone size; where given, it reads once, few, many or a size class.

cdr3_aa	cdr3_nt	clone_size	d_call	v_call	j_call
CATNTGDRNEQFF	TGTGCCACAAACACAGGGGATCGAAATGAGCAGTTCTTC	NA	TRBD1	TRBV6-4	TRBJ2-1
CASSPPRAAGINIQYF	TGTGCCAGCAGCCCCCCCCGGGCAGCCGGTATAAACATTCAGTACTTC	NA	NA	TRBV5-6	TRBJ2-4
CASSESWGFTEAFF	TGTGCCAGCAGCGAGTCCTGGGGGTTCACTGAAGCTTTCTTT	NA	NA	TRBV5-4	TRBJ1-1
CASSSMDRGSQPQHF	TGCGCCAGCAGCTCTATGGACAGGGGGTCTCAGCCCCAGCATTTT	NA	TRBD1	TRBV4-1	TRBJ1-5
CASSNGLDLLDTQYF	TGCGCCAGCAGTAATGGACTAGATCTTCTGGATACGCAGTATTTT	NA	TRBD2	TRBV5-1	TRBJ2-3
CASSLTNALNSGANVLTF	TGTGCCAGCAGCTTAACCAATGCCCTCAACTCTGGGGCCAACGTCCTGACTTTC	NA	NA	TRBV7-9	TRBJ2-6
CASSPYRLAGGPGGELFF	TGTGCCAGCAGCCCCTACCGGCTAGCGGGGGGGCCGGGCGGGGAGCTGTTTTTT	NA	TRBD2	TRBV7-8	TRBJ2-2
CSGNEGVGYTF	TGCAGCGGAAACGAGGGGGTAGGCTACACCTTC	NA	NA	TRBV29-1	TRBJ1-2
CATQGAPTEAFF	TGTGCCACCCAAGGGGCACCCACTGAAGCTTTCTTT	NA	NA	TRBV7-8	TRBJ1-1
CASSLGFSGGQETQYF	TGCGCCAGCAGCTTGGGGTTTAGCGGGGGGCAAGAGACCCAGTACTTC	few	TRBD2	TRBV5-1	TRBJ2-5